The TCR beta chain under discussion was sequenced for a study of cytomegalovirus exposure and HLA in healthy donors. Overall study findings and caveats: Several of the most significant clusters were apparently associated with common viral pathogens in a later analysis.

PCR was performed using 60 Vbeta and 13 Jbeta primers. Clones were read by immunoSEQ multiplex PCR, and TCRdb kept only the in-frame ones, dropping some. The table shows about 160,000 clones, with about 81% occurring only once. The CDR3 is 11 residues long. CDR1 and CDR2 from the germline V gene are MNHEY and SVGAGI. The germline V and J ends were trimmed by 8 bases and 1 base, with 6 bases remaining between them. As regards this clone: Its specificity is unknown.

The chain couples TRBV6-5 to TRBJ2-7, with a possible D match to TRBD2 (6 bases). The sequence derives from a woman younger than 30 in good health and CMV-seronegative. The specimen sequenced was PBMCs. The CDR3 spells CASRGSYEQYF. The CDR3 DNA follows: TGTGCCAGCCGGGGGTCCTACGAGCAGTACTTC.